The TCR beta chain described here comes from a study of cytomegalovirus exposure and HLA in healthy donors (dated by TCRdb to about 2017). For the wider study: An earlier analysis of more than 550 of the donors reported 250 to 300 Gb of sequence data and about 120 million unique TCR beta sequences obtained from some 200 million T cells. An early release covering approximately 600 HLA-typed donors comprised roughly 300 gigabases of sequencing data and tens of millions of unique TCR sequences. Among the roughly 390 genotyped donors, approximately 76% belonged to the genetic ancestry cluster associated with self-reported Caucasian donors. The study aimed to test whether cataloging public T cell receptors could reveal signatures of past pathogen exposure. The T cell repertoires of 666 subjects were profiled by immunosequencing and related to cytomegalovirus serostatus. Along with the approximately 700-subject first cohort, a separate validation cohort of approximately 110 different subjects was used. To predict cytomegalovirus infection status, the study brought together high-throughput TCR immunosequencing, statistical association of individual TCRs with disease status, and machine learning. A later analysis re-analyzed previously published TCR beta repertoires from 650 to 800 donors and added high-resolution HLA genotyping to study TCR occurrence patterns. Rather than using new phenotypic data, the later analysis identified candidate immune exposures from TCR beta sequences and from how often those sequences occurred across donors. To decide whether each TCR beta V gene segment behaved as functional or pseudogenic, an earlier analysis of 587 of the donors relied on high-throughput TCR beta sequencing. Donor age, sex, ethnicity and CMV serostatus were compiled together with the repertoire data. In a later genetic analysis, genome-wide SNP genotypes for about three fifths of the roughly 670 donors were used, and that subset was treated as a discovery cohort. All discovery cohort repertoires had been generated on a single sequencing platform. Class I and class II HLA loci were covered by the typing at four-digit resolution. The number of typed donors differed by locus: 629-630 for A, B, C, DRB1 and DQB1; 522 for DQA1; 606 for DPA1; and around 490 for DPB1. About five DR-DQ haplotypes were handled as single units for association and clustering, since linkage in the cohort was strong. Among about 360 genotyped donors of the cohort, an average of around 240,000 unique TCR beta nucleotide sequences were sequenced per donor, roughly a sixth of them non-productive.

Libraries were built with the immunoSEQ multiplex PCR assay. A mixture of 60 forward primers for TCR Vbeta segments and 13 reverse primers for TCR Jbeta segments was used in the multiplex PCR. Amplification of the CDR3 region of rearranged TCR beta genes was performed with a multiplex PCR assay on genomic DNA. Amplified TCR beta libraries were sequenced as 87-base-pair reads on the Illumina HiSeq System. The authors processed their data as follows. In a later analysis, tens of millions of unique TCR beta chains were counted across the approximately 620 repertoires, and roughly 9.9 million of these chains were shared by at least two donors. A nearest-neighbor algorithm error-corrected the raw reads and collapsed the reads into unique sequences, merging closely related sequences to remove PCR and sequencing errors. Alignment of CDR3 sequences to IMGT reference sequences was used to assign V, D and J gene segments. Each retained sequence needed at least a six-nucleotide match to both a V gene segment and a J gene segment. Rearrangements were called productive when the CDR3 lacked stop codons and stayed in frame with V and J; all others were non-productive. CDR3 was defined by IMGT convention, running from the second conserved V-encoded cysteine to the conserved J-encoded phenylalanine. The earlier analysis of about 570 of the donors excluded any sequence lacking an unambiguous match to a single V gene segment. In an earlier analysis of almost 600 of the donors, a V segment was called functional when productive rearrangements were above 56.7%, and segregating when the standard deviation between donors exceeded 5%. To diagnose cytomegalovirus status from the catalog of TCR beta chain sequences, a statistical classification framework was built. V and J gene assignment, in a later analysis, came from comparing TCR nucleotide sequences with IMGT/GENE-DB human TR gene sequences. A later analysis assigned CDR3 sequences and most-parsimonious VDJ recombination scenarios with the TCRdist pipeline. In a later analysis, each TCR beta chain was defined by its CDR3 amino acid sequence together with its V-gene family, and reads without a unique V-gene family were excluded. In a later analysis, fewer than 650 highly shared, low-generation-probability nucleotide sequences were removed to address suspected cross-contamination and a sequencing artifact. A later analysis calculated a clonal expansion index for each public chain from normalized within-repertoire ranks of inferred template counts. In a later analysis, generation probabilities were computed using a VDJ recombination model fitted to out-of-frame rearrangements, and the results were checked against IGoR. In a later analysis, TCR-TCR, TCR-HLA and TCR-CMV co-occurrence was scored with hypergeometric tests, and a repertoire-size bias correction was applied to TCR pairs. To estimate false discovery rates, a later analysis permuted the HLA or CMV assignments 20 times. In a later analysis, co-occurring TCRs were grouped using DBSCAN, with TCRdist sequence similarity added in when clustering inside HLA-allele-positive subsets. For co-occurrence clustering, repertoires with fewer than 30,000 or more than 120,000 public chains were excluded, along with four or five repertoires with anomalous nucleotide sharing. TCRdb provides this immuneACCESS table in a form limited to in-frame rearrangements. Some clones are lacking; in checked studies, under half of them reflect an unresolved V gene, and why the rest are absent is not known. V and J calls and clone size follow that table, whereas D and trimming were derived from the DNA. Across this sample there are about 200,000 clones, with around 90% seen only once. The ten largest clones add up to roughly 0.98% of the sample.

The study at large found these results: In vitro tests confirmed that a few of the cytomegalovirus-associated TCR beta chains recognize cytomegalovirus antigens. Specific HLA alleles were associated with 15,000 to 20,000 TCR beta sequences at a false discovery rate of 0.05 in a later analysis. In the study, about 150 TCR beta chains were listed as associated with cytomegalovirus. This cohort had only TCR beta chains sequenced, and the lack of alpha or paired-chain data limited which features could be detected. A cluster of highly shared sequence variants was judged likely to be a technical artifact of the sequencing pipeline. A later analysis found that TCR association rates varied across HLA loci, with DRB1 alleles showing the most associated TCRs and HLA-C alleles the fewest. According to a later analysis, most CMV-associated TCR beta chains appeared to be HLA-restricted, and the HLA associations seemed to be driven largely by CMV exposure. In a later analysis, HLA-associated TCR beta chains were found to be more clonally expanded and to have lower generation probabilities than equally common non-associated chains. Several of the top co-occurrence clusters appeared to be linked to parvovirus B19, influenza, CMV and Epstein-Barr virus, according to a later analysis. Most TCR sequences were seen in very few donors, while some public TCRs were found in many individuals. Because HLA typing was unavailable for some donors at each locus, only the typed subset was used in association tests. Because the 87-base-pair reads could not distinguish some IMGT-functional V segments, including TRBV6-2 and TRBV6-3, those segments were excluded. A later genetic analysis reported fewer N-insertions in productive TCRs among donors in an Asian-associated ancestry cluster than the roughly 700-donor mean. The presence/absence analyses assumed that sequencing depth was roughly uniform across donors, and that assumption may not be true. The classifier was reported to diagnose cytomegalovirus status with high specificity and sensitivity in both the original and validation cohorts. For the cohort, immune exposure information was limited to CMV serostatus. Strong co-occurrence of HLA alleles, especially DR and DQ, made assigning TCR associations to individual alleles difficult. V-gene and J-gene trimming of TCR beta chains was associated with a missense DCLRE1C variant in a later genetic analysis, and the association was replicated in an independent cohort. A further reported finding was that TCR beta sequences accurately predicted the HLA-A and HLA-B alleles for most subjects in the first cohort. Linkage disequilibrium might explain the correlated functional status among segregating V segments, but an unknown experimental factor could not be ruled out. The authors suggested that the approach could potentially be extended to other disease states and immunological phenotypes. Broadly in line with IMGT annotations, most TCR beta V segments showed up in productive rearrangements about 87% or about 30% of the time in an earlier analysis of 450 to 600 of the donors. Seventeen rarely observed V segments, including chromosome 9 orphons, were excluded from the earlier analysis of just under 600 of the donors because counts were too low.

The germline V gene encodes CDR1 SGHVS and CDR2 FNYEAQ. Unmatched junction bases come to 5, with V trimmed by 5 bases and J by 4 bases. Inclusive of the bounding cysteine and phenylalanine, the CDR3 is 14 residues long. Only the CDR3 region is kept as DNA, spanning 42 bases read in frame from base 1. The cohort was made up of several hundred healthy bone marrow donors. All cohort members were sampled while nominally healthy, although unrecorded immune exposures were likely present. The donor was CMV seronegative and was included in the group of 352 seronegative cohort members. A peripheral blood sample was collected from each donor, and TCR beta sequencing was performed on peripheral blood mononuclear cells. The Qiagen DNeasy Blood Extraction Kit was used to extract genomic DNA from the blood cell samples. On this clone itself: The specificity of this receptor is unknown. Base-call qualities are not available, and no considerably larger clone is one nucleotide away.

The TCR originated in a boy younger than 10 in good health and CMV-seronegative. Sequencing was done on a sample of PBMCs. The V and J genes are TRBV7-6 and TRBJ2-5, with 9 central nucleotides matching TRBD1. Here is the DNA: TGTGCCAGCAGCCAGGACAGGGGTGGAGAGACCCAGTACTTC. This codes for CASSQDRGGETQYF.